This T cell receptor (beta chain) was sequenced for a study of blood T cell repertoires in COVID-19. The assay was immunoSEQ multiplex PCR, and TCRdb's table has in-frame clones only and misses some. The data show 250,000 or so clones, approximately 84% seen once. The receptor was isolated from a man over 45 with acute or convalescent COVID-19. The sequenced sample was peripheral blood.

CDR3: CSASQDRLNTEAFF. The CDR3 nucleotides are TGCAGTGCTAGTCAGGACAGATTGAACACTGAAGCTTTCTTT. The chain carries TRBV20-1 and TRBJ1-1; maybe TRBD1 (6 bases). This CDR3 is built from 14 residues. Germline CDR1 is DFQATT and CDR2 is SNEGSKA (reference sequence). Trimming stripped 3 bases from V and 0 bases from J, with 11 bases between.